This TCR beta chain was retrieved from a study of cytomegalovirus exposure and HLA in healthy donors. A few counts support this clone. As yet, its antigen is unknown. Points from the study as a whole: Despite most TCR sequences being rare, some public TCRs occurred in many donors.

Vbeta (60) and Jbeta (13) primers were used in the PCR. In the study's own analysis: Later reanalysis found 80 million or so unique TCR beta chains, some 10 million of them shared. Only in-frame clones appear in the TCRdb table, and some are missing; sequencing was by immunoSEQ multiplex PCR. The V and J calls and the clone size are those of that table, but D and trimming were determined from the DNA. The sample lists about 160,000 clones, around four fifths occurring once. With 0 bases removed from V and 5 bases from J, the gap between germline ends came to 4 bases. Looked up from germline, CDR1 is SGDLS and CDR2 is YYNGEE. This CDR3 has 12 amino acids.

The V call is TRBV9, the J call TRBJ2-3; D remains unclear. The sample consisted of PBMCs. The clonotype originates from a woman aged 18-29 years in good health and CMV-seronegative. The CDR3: CASSVELDTQYF. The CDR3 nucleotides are TGTGCCAGCAGCGTAGAACTAGATACGCAGTATTTT.